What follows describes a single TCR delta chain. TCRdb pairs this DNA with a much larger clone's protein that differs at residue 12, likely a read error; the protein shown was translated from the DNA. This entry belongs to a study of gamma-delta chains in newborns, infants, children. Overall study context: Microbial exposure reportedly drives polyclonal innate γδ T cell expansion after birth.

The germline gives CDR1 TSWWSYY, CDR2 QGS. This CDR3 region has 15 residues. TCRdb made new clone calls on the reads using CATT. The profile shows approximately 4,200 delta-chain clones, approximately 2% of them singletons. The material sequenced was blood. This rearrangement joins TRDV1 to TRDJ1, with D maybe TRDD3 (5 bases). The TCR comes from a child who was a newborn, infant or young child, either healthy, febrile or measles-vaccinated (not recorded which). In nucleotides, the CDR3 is TGTGCTCTTGGGGATTTCCGGGGAGAGGTCGATGAACTCATCTTT. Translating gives CALGDFRGEVDELIF.